Below, one T cell receptor (beta chain) is given with its context. At one boundary the junction diverges from the germline segment, which might be a read error. The PCR was carried out with 60 Vbeta primers and 13 Jbeta primers. Profiling relied on immunoSEQ multiplex PCR, and the TCRdb table lists in-frame clones only, not all of them. The repertoire has approximately 150,000 clones, approximately 80% of them found once; the top ten carry 1.5% to 2%. This specimen belongs to a study of cytomegalovirus exposure and HLA in healthy donors. This CDR3 has 13 amino acids. Germline values: CDR1 SEHNR, CDR2 FQNEAQ (reference sequence).

Sequences were obtained from PBMCs. The receptor's source is a man aged 35-49 years in good health and CMV-seronegative. V gene TRBV7-9 combines with J gene TRBJ2-4; D unclear. CDR3 coding DNA: TGTTCCAGCAGCTTAGCTACAGAAAACATTCAGTACTTC. It translates to CSSSLATENIQYF. Complete variable domain (other parts from reference TRBV7-9 and TRBJ2-4): DTGVSQNPRHKITKRGQNVTFRCDPISEHNRLYWYRQTLGQGPEFLTYFQNEAQLEKSRLLSDRFSAERPKGSFSTLEIQRTEQGDSAMYLCSSSLATENIQYFGAGTRLSVL.